This passage covers 31 T cell receptor beta chains from one sample sequenced in a study of OX40 agonist ivuxolimab in advanced cancers. Measured with immunoSEQ multiplex PCR; TCRdb has only the in-frame clones, and not every one. The sample lists nearly 80,000 clones, less than 95% occurring once. The sequencing here drew on CD4+ or CD8+ T cells sorted from blood, taken in a trial of the OX40 agonist ivuxolimab. The receptors derive from an adult with an advanced solid tumor such as melanoma, head and neck, liver or kidney cancer.

Here the CDR3 reads CASLPSGPSYEQYF. The CDR3 DNA is TGTGCCAGCCTGCCGTCGGGGCCCTCCTACGAGCAGTACTTC. V usage is TRBV6-6 and J usage is TRBJ2-7; D tentatively fits TRBD1 or TRBD2 (5 bases each). V was trimmed by 8 bases and J by 0 bases, leaving 14 bases between them. The CDR3 consists of 14 residues. Per germline, CDR1 MNHNY and CDR2 SVGAGI (reference sequence).

This chain joins TRBV11-2 and TRBJ2-2; tentatively, D is TRBD1 (6 bases). The germline gives CDR1 SGHAT, CDR2 FQNNGV. V gave up 1 base and J gave up 6 bases, with 12 bases separating them. The length of the CDR3 is 15 residues. As DNA, the CDR3 is TGTGCCAGCAGCTTAGCACAGGGCAAGGCCGGGGAGCTGTTTTTT. Encoded protein: CASSLAQGKAGELFF.

The J gene is TRBJ1-6, the V gene TRBV19; 10 positions match TRBD1. Germline lookup yields CDR1 LNHDA and CDR2 SQIVND (reference sequence). V trimming: 6 bases; J trimming: 10 bases; junction bases outside the gene matches: 3. CDR3 length equals 13 residues. CDR3 sequence: CASRGQGGSPLHF. The DNA for the CDR3 is TGTGCCAGTAGAGGACAGGGGGGATCACCCCTCCACTTT.

V usage is TRBV21-1 and J usage is TRBJ1-5. TRBV21-1 is recorded as a pseudogene. The CDR3 has 12 amino acids. The CDR3, as DNA: TGTGCCAGCAGCAACCCCTCTCAGCCCCAGCATTTT. Translating gives CASSNPSQPQHF.

This rearrangement joins TRBV7-6 to TRBJ1-4; 11 bases fit TRBD1. V shed 5 bases, J shed 8 bases, and the junction held 4 bases outside the gene matches. The germline V gene has CDR1 SGHVS and CDR2 FNYEAQ. This CDR3 spans 14 amino acids. The CDR3 nucleotides are TGTGCCAGCAGCGCGGGACAGGGGGAGGAAAAACTGTTTTTT. This encodes CASSAGQGEEKLFF.

The chain recombines TRBV30 with TRBJ1-2; 9 bases agree with TRBD1. Germline lookup yields CDR1 GTSNPN and CDR2 SVGIG (reference sequence). V shed 2 bases and J 4 bases; nucleotides not matched to a gene: 5. The CDR3 is made up of 14 amino acids. In nucleotides, the CDR3 is TGTGCCTGGAGTCTCGGGACAGGGAGCTATGGCTACACCTTC. This codes for CAWSLGTGSYGYTF.

The chain combines TRBV7-9 with TRBJ1-3; D is undetermined. In germline, CDR1 is SEHNR, CDR2 FQNEAQ (reference sequence). Trimming stripped 3 bases from V and 8 bases from J, with 5 bases between. The CDR3 is made up of 11 amino acids. CDR3 bases: TGTGCCAGCAGCTTCCGGGACACCATATATTTT. It encodes CASSFRDTIYF.

The chain links TRBV20-1 to TRBJ1-1; D call uncertain. Germline CDR1 DFQATT, CDR2 SNEGSKA (reference sequence). V shed 6 bases and J shed 5 bases, with 10 bases lying between them. The CDR3 contains 11 residues. Here the CDR3 DNA reads TGCAGTGCGATAAAAATAACTGAAGCTTTCTTT. Translated: CSAIKITEAFF.

This chain joins TRBV19 and TRBJ1-5; no definite D call. There are 16 residues in the CDR3. Germline CDR1 and CDR2: LNHDA and SQIVND (reference sequence). V was shortened by 0 bases and J by 5 bases, with 14 bases between the two germline ends. CDR3 DNA sequence: TGTGCCAGTAGTATAGACCCGGCCGAAAGGTATCAGCCCCAGCATTTT. Translation gives CASSIDPAERYQPQHF.

V gene TRBV18 combines with J gene TRBJ1-1; D call uncertain. V lost 2 bases, J lost 6 bases, and 13 bases lay in between. CDR1 is KGHSH and CDR2 is LQKENI in the germline V gene. This CDR3 is 14 amino acids long. The chain's CDR3 is CASSPIGREAEAFF. The CDR3 DNA follows: TGTGCCAGCTCACCAATCGGGCGGGAGGCTGAAGCTTTCTTT. Using reference TRBV18 and TRBJ1-1 for the parts outside the CDR3, the full variable domain is NAGVMQNPRHLVRRRGQEARLRCSPMKGHSHVYWYRQLPEEGLKFMVYLQKENIIDESGMPKERFSAEFPKEGPSILRIQQVVRGDSAAYFCASSPIGREAEAFFGQGTRLTVV.

This sequence joins TRBV28 and TRBJ2-3; a possible D gene is TRBD2 (5 bases). There are 15 residues in the CDR3. V was clipped by 3 bases and J by 2 bases, with 12 bases between them. Per germline, CDR1 MDHEN and CDR2 SYDVKM. Here the CDR3 DNA reads TGTGCCAGCAGTTTTAGCGTGGCCCCCACAGATACGCAGTATTTT. Translating it yields CASSFSVAPTDTQYF.

V gene TRBV19 combines with J gene TRBJ2-2; no definite D call. Trimming left V 1 base short and J 0 bases short, with 12 bases between. The CDR3 runs 17 residues. Germline assignment: CDR1 LNHDA and CDR2 SQIVND (reference sequence). The CDR3 DNA reads TGTGCCAGTAGTATAGTAGCAGGCCGTGCGAACACCGGGGAGCTGTTTTTT. Translating it yields CASSIVAGRANTGELFF.

The V call is TRBV5-1, the J call TRBJ2-1; 11 bases map to TRBD2. The CDR3 loop spans 13 amino acids. The J segment lost 7 bases and the V segment lost 6 bases, leaving 3 bases of the junction unmatched. Germline V gene lookup returns CDR1 SGHRS and CDR2 YFSETQ. The CDR3 loop reads CASNSGGENEQFF. In DNA form, the CDR3 reads TGCGCCAGCAATAGCGGGGGGGAAAATGAGCAGTTCTTC.

The chain combines TRBV7-3 with TRBJ2-2; perhaps TRBD2 as D (5 bases). CDR1 and CDR2 (germline): SGHTA, FQGTGA. V shed 5 bases and J shed 5 bases, with 9 bases lying between them. This CDR3 region has 13 residues. Written as DNA, the CDR3 is TGTGCCAGCAGCCCACTAGGAACCGGGGAGCTGTTTTTT. This sequence encodes CASSPLGTGELFF.

The V gene is TRBV7-9, the J gene TRBJ1-2, with a tentative D call TRBD1 (5 bases). Germline CDR1 is SEHNR and CDR2 is FQNEAQ (reference sequence). Trimming took off 2 bases at V and 2 bases at J, with 9 bases between the two ends. The CDR3 length is 14 residues. CDR3 coding DNA: TGTGCCAGCAGCTTATCGGCAGGGAACTATGGCTACACCTTC. Translated, it gives CASSLSAGNYGYTF.

The rearrangement uses TRBV18 and TRBJ2-5; the match to TRBD2 covers 14 bases. The V and J ends lost 4 bases and 4 bases, in that order; junction bases with no gene match: 8. Germline V gene sequence: CDR1 KGHSH, CDR2 LQKENI. The CDR3 contains 17 residues. The CDR3 nucleotides read TGTGCCAGCTCACTGACTAGCGGGGGGGCAAGTGGAGAGACCCAGTACTTC. The encoded protein is CASSLTSGGASGETQYF.

The V call is TRBV7-9, the J call TRBJ1-6, with TRBD1 matching 7 bases. This CDR3 has 19 amino acids. J lost 10 bases, V lost 5 bases, and 23 bases had no gene match. Germline CDR1 is SEHNR and CDR2 is FQNEAQ (reference sequence). CDR3 in DNA: TGTGCCAGCAGCCGAGGGACAGTACCGCTGGCCCCAAAATGGTCACCCCTCCACTTT. Protein product: CASSRGTVPLAPKWSPLHF.

The rearrangement joins TRBV9 to TRBJ2-5; 12 bases are shared with TRBD2. The germline V gene encodes CDR1 SGDLS and CDR2 YYNGEE. V trimming: 2 bases; J trimming: 5 bases; junction bases outside the gene matches: 4. The CDR3 length is 15 residues. The CDR3 DNA reads TGTGCCAGCAGCGTGACTAGCGGGGGCTCGGAGACCCAGTACTTC. Amino acid sequence: CASSVTSGGSETQYF.

The gene calls are TRBV6-1 and TRBJ1-4; a weak D match, TRBD1 (5 bases). The CDR3 totals 14 residues. CDR1 MNHNS and CDR2 SASEGT come from the germline V gene. The ends were cut back, 4 bases at V and 7 bases at J, with 13 bases in the middle. The CDR3 nucleotides read TGTGCCAGCAGTGTAGGGCAGGGCGGTGAAAAACTGTTTTTT. Its translation is CASSVGQGGEKLFF.

The chain is built from TRBV6-6 and TRBJ2-5; TRBD2 matches at 13 bases. Per the germline V gene, CDR1 is MNHNY and CDR2 is SVGAGI (reference sequence). Unmatched junction bases numbered 3, after V lost 6 bases and J lost 5 bases. The CDR3 is made up of 14 amino acids. CDR3 bases: TGTGCCAGCAGGGGACTAGCGGGGTTCGAGACCCAGTACTTC. Its translation: CASRGLAGFETQYF.

The chain couples TRBV7-6 to TRBJ1-1, with D unresolved. CDR1 SGHVS and CDR2 FNYEAQ come from the germline V gene. The length of the CDR3 is 15 residues. The V gene lost 5 bases and the J gene lost 2 bases, with 15 bases spanning the gap. The CDR3 DNA is TGTGCCAGCAGCACCAACGACTTGTCTAACACTGAAGCTTTCTTT. This sequence encodes CASSTNDLSNTEAFF.

The chain couples TRBV19 to TRBJ1-2, with 9 bases identical to TRBD1. Germline V gene data show CDR1 as LNHDA and CDR2 as SQIVND (reference sequence). With 1 base clipped from V and 4 bases from J, the junction kept 4 bases outside the gene matches. CDR3 length: 15 residues. The CDR3 loop reads CASSIVGQGPYGYTF. In nucleotides, the CDR3 is TGTGCCAGTAGTATAGTGGGACAGGGTCCCTATGGCTACACCTTC.

The V gene is TRBV18, the J gene TRBJ2-3; either TRBD1 or TRBD2 may fit D (5 bases each). V was trimmed by 4 bases and J by 0 bases, leaving 8 bases between them. This CDR3 has 14 residues. Germline CDR1 KGHSH, CDR2 LQKENI. In DNA, the CDR3 is TGTGCCAGCTCACGAGGGGCGAGCACAGATACGCAGTATTTT. Translation gives CASSRGASTDTQYF.

V usage is TRBV2 and J usage is TRBJ2-7; D not certain. CDR3 length: 14 residues. V lost 3 bases and J 2 bases, leaving 11 bases between the germline ends. Looked up from germline, CDR1 is SNHLY and CDR2 is FYNNEI. The CDR3 DNA reads TGTGCCAGCAGTGATAGTCCCGGCACCTACGAGCAGTACTTC. Protein product: CASSDSPGTYEQYF.

This chain uses TRBV5-5 with TRBJ1-3, with TRBD1 matching 7 bases. Germline V gives CDR1 SGHKS, CDR2 YYEKEE (reference sequence). This CDR3 comprises 16 residues. V lost 0 bases to trimming and J lost 3 bases; unmatched junction nucleotides: 6. In DNA, the CDR3 is TGTGCCAGCAGCTTGGATGAGGGGGCTGGTGGAAACACCATATATTTT. This sequence encodes CASSLDEGAGGNTIYF.

The chain employs TRBV6-6 and TRBJ2-1, with D tentatively TRBD1 (6 bases). Per the germline V gene, CDR1 is MNHNY and CDR2 is SVGAGI (reference sequence). V was shortened by 8 bases and J by 0 bases, with 17 bases between the two germline ends. The CDR3 is 16 amino acids. CDR3 region: CASGSQGPRSYNEQFF. DNA for the CDR3: TGTGCCAGCGGGTCACAGGGCCCCCGCTCCTACAATGAGCAGTTCTTC.

This chain joins TRBV27 and TRBJ2-3; a possible D gene is TRBD2 (5 bases). The V gene lost 5 bases and the J gene lost 5 bases, with 20 bases spanning the gap. Germline V lookup: CDR1 MNHEY, CDR2 SMNVEV (reference sequence). CDR3 size: 16 residues. CDR3 nucleotides: TGTGCCAGCAGTACCCCGCGGGTAGGGCGTGGAGATACGCAGTATTTT. Translated, it gives CASSTPRVGRGDTQYF.

The genes are TRBV11-1 and TRBJ2-7, with 9 positions matching TRBD1. The CDR3 consists of 15 residues. Germline values: CDR1 SGHAT, CDR2 FQDESV (reference sequence). After removal of 1 base from V and 3 bases from J, the junction contained 4 bases not matched to a gene. DNA of the CDR3: TGTGCCAGCAGCTTAGGCTGGGACAGGGTCTACGAGCAGTACTTC. Protein product: CASSLGWDRVYEQYF.

The V call is TRBV9, the J call TRBJ1-2, with TRBD1 identical over 7 bases. V lost 0 bases to trimming and J lost 6 bases; unmatched junction nucleotides: 8. Germline V gene data show CDR1 as SGDLS and CDR2 as YYNGEE. The CDR3 has 15 residues. CDR3 bases: TGTGCCAGCAGCGTAGCTACAGGGCAGGGGGATGGCTACACCTTC. Protein product: CASSVATGQGDGYTF.

There are a few counts of this clone. This chain links TRBV11-2 with TRBJ1-1, with D unresolved. Trimming cost V 0 bases and J 6 bases, with 5 bases left between them. Germline-derived CDR1 and CDR2 are SGHAT and FQNNGV. The CDR3 contains 12 residues. Written as DNA, the CDR3 is TGTGCCAGCAGCTTAGAGTTCTCTGAAGCTTTCTTT. Translating it yields CASSLEFSEAFF.

The chain employs TRBV4-1 and TRBJ1-4; 11 bases are shared with TRBD1. In germline, CDR1 is MGHRA, CDR2 YSYEKL. This CDR3 contains 16 residues. Losses at the gene ends were 0 bases for V and 7 bases for J; bases not matched to a gene: 4. The CDR3 here is CASSQERTGGREKLFF. CDR3 DNA: TGCGCCAGCAGCCAAGAAAGGACAGGGGGCCGTGAAAAACTGTTTTTT.